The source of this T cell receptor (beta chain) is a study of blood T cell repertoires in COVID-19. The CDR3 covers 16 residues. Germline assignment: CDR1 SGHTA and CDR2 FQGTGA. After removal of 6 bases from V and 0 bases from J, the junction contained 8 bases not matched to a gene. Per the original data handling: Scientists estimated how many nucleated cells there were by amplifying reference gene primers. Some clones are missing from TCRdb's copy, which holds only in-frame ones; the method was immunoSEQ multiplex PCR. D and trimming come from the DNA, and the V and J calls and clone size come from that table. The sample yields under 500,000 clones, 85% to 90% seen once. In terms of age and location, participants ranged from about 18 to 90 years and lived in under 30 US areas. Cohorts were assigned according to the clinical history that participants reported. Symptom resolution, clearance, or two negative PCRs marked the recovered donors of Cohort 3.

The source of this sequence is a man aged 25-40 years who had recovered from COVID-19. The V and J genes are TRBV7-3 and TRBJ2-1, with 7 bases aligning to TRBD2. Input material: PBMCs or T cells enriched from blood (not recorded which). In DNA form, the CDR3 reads TGTGCCAGCAGTGCACGCTGGACTAGCTCCTACAATGAGCAGTTCTTC. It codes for CASSARWTSSYNEQFF.